A selection of T cell receptor beta chains follows, all from one sample in a study of CD8 T cells in Susac syndrome. TCRdb reanalysed the immunoSEQ multiplex PCR reads using MiXCR and keeps one entry per CDR3 protein. The sample has over 200,000 distinct CDR3 sequences; roughly 94% are singletons. The sequencing input was CD4+ T cells from PBMCs. All receptors derive from a human donor with multiple sclerosis. The CDR3 runs from the conserved cysteine through the conserved F or W. A D gene is named only where the DNA matches it firmly. Part of the rows lack a size; the others show once, few, many or a class for expanded clones.

TRBV7-8,-,TRBJ2-7,-,TGTGCCAGCAGCTTAGTGGTCGGGACCGTTAGCTCCTACGAGCAGTACTTC,CASSLVVGTVSSYEQYF
TRBV7-9,-,TRBJ2-5,-,TGTGCCAGCTTATTGGGGGCCAGGCAAGAGACCCAGTACTTC,CASLLGARQETQYF
TRBV3-1,-,TRBJ1-2,-,TGTGCCAGCAGCCAACAAGTTCCGACCTATGGCTACACCTTC,CASSQQVPTYGYTF
TRBV9,-,TRBJ2-3,-,TGTGCCAGCAGCGTAGAAGGGAGGTTGGACACAGATACGCAGTATTTT,CASSVEGRLDTDTQYF
TRBV20-1,-,TRBJ2-3,TRBD1,TGCAGTGTTAGACAGGGAAGGTCGGATACGCAGTATTTT,CSVRQGRSDTQYF
TRBV12-3/TRBV12-4,-,TRBJ1-1,TRBD1,TGTGCCAGCACTGGGACAGGGGCCACTGAAGCTTTCTTT,CASTGTGATEAFF
TRBV30,-,TRBJ2-7,-,TGTGCCTGGACCGGGACCGGAGGAACCTACGAGCAGTACTTC,CAWTGTGGTYEQYF
TRBV20-1,-,TRBJ2-7,-,TGCAGTGCTAGGGCCAGCTACGAGCAGTACTTC,CSARASYEQYF
TRBV7-9,-,TRBJ1-2,TRBD1,TGTGCCAGCAGCCTGGGACAGGCGGCTGGCTACACCTTC,CASSLGQAAGYTF
TRBV12-3/TRBV12-4,once,TRBJ1-5,-,TGTGCCAGCAGTCAATTTTCTCAGCAGCCCCAGCATTTT,CASSQFSQQPQHF
TRBV5-4,-,TRBJ2-5,TRBD2,TGTGCCAGCACCCTGGGACTAGCGGGGCAAGAGACCCAGTACTTC,CASTLGLAGQETQYF
TRBV29-1,-,TRBJ2-1,-,TGCAGCGTTGACCCGATTGTTGGACAGCTAAATGAGCAGTTCTTC,CSVDPIVGQLNEQFF
TRBV20-1,-,TRBJ2-5,-,TGCAGTGCTAGTCATCTGGAGTCCCAGTACTTC,CSASHLESQYF
TRBV12-3/TRBV12-4,once,TRBJ2-3,-,TGTGCCAGCAGTTTAGCCTCAGTAGGCACGCAGTATTTT,CASSLASVGTQYF
TRBV20-1,-,TRBJ2-5,TRBD2,TGCAGTGCTAGAGACTCGGGGGGGCTAACGGAGACCCAGTACTTC,CSARDSGGLTETQYF
TRBV4-2,-,TRBJ2-3,TRBD2,TGTGCCAGCAGCCAAGGGGAGGGAGATACGCAGTATTTT,CASSQGEGDTQYF
TRBV7-9,-,TRBJ1-2,-,TGTGCCAGCAGCTTAGGACAGGCCTACACCTTC,CASSLGQAYTF
TRBV29-1,-,TRBJ1-2,-,TGCAGCGTTGAAGAGGGACGGTATGGCTACACCTTC,CSVEEGRYGYTF
TRBV4-2,once,TRBJ1-2,-,TGTGCCAGCAGCCAAGACCACAGAACTTATGGCTACACCTTC,CASSQDHRTYGYTF
TRBV20-1,-,TRBJ1-6,-,TGCAGTGCTGACGACAGGAGTTTAGGGAAGTCACCCCTCCACTTT,CSADDRSLGKSPLHF
TRBV30,-,TRBJ2-1,-,TGTGCCTGGAGTGCGACAGGGGAGGGTGAGCAGTTCTTC,CAWSATGEGEQFF
TRBV30,-,TRBJ1-4,-,TGTGCCTGGAGTGTAGGGAATTCCGGGTCTAATGAAAAACTGTTTTTT,CAWSVGNSGSNEKLFF
TRBV6-2/TRBV6-3,-,TRBJ2-7,TRBD2,TGTGCCAGCAGCATTACCGAAATGGGACTAGCGCGTTCCTACGAGCAGTACTTC,CASSITEMGLARSYEQYF
TRBV7-9,-,TRBJ2-3,TRBD1,TGTGCCAGCAGCACTCGGACAGGGGTGACAGATACGCAGTATTTT,CASSTRTGVTDTQYF
TRBV20-1,-,TRBJ1-2,-,TGCAGTGCTAGGGACGCGCATAGGGAAAACTATGGCTACACCTTC,CSARDAHRENYGYTF
TRBV12-3/TRBV12-4,few,TRBJ1-2,-,TGTGCCAGCAGTTTACAAGGGGAGGGCTACACCTTC,CASSLQGEGYTF
TRBV10-3,-,TRBJ1-2,TRBD1,TGTGCCATCTGGGCAGGGGGCGACTATGGCTACACCTTC,CAIWAGGDYGYTF
TRBV5-4,once,TRBJ2-1,-,TGTGCCAGCAGCTGGGAGTCGATTGGGGAGCAGTTCTTC,CASSWESIGEQFF
TRBV9,-,TRBJ2-1,TRBD2,TGTGCCAGCAGCCCAGTAGCGGGGGGGCGAAACAATGAGCAGTTCTTC,CASSPVAGGRNNEQFF
TRBV12-3/TRBV12-4,-,TRBJ2-1,TRBD1,TGTGCCAGCAGCGGCAGGACAGGGCCTCCCTACAATGAGCAGTTCTTC,CASSGRTGPPYNEQFF
TRBV5-1,-,TRBJ1-2,TRBD1,TGCGCCAGCAGCTTGGGGGACAGGGGCTATGGCTACACCTTC,CASSLGDRGYGYTF
TRBV5-4,-,TRBJ2-1,TRBD2,TGTGCCAGCAGCTTCAGGCGGGGGGAGGATGAGCAGTTCTTC,CASSFRRGEDEQFF
TRBV7-2,-,TRBJ1-2,-,TGTGCCAGCAGCTTTCCCGCTGGGGACGGCTATGGCTACACCTTC,CASSFPAGDGYGYTF
TRBV3-1,once,TRBJ2-3,-,TGTGCCAGCAGCCAAGGCGTCCCTAGGGGGGCCACAGATACGCAGTATTTT,CASSQGVPRGATDTQYF
TRBV11-1,-,TRBJ1-6,TRBD1,TGTGCCAGCTCGAGGACAGGATATAATTCACCCCTCCACTTT,CASSRTGYNSPLHF
TRBV10-3,once,TRBJ1-2,-,TGTGCCATCGGTGGACTGAGGGACTATGGCTACACCTTC,CAIGGLRDYGYTF
TRBV7-9,once,TRBJ2-1,-,TGTGCCAGCAGCGGCCTCCAGAGGGATGAGCAGTTCTTC,CASSGLQRDEQFF
TRBV7-9,-,TRBJ2-6,-,TGTGCCAGCACTACTCAGAGGGCCAACGTCCTGACTTTC,CASTTQRANVLTF
TRBV27,-,TRBJ2-4,-,TGTGCCAGCTCATTCAGGGTTTCCAAAAACATTCAGTACTTC,CASSFRVSKNIQYF
TRBV27,-,TRBJ2-7,-,TGTGCCAGCAGCCCAACACCTTCCCGCTACGAGCAGTACTTC,CASSPTPSRYEQYF